These 8 T cell receptor beta chains originate from one sample sequenced in a study of patients and donors after allogeneic stem cell transplantation. TCRdb independently ran MiXCR on the RT-PCR reads; one entry per CDR3 protein. This sample has about 960,000 distinct CDR3 sequences, with roughly 17% found just once. Sequenced sample: blood, either unsorted or a sorted T cell fraction (not recorded which). The receptors shown here come from a human donor who was either an allogeneic HSCT recipient or a stem cell or donor lymphocyte infusion donor (not recorded which). It is not recorded whose cells these are; they may come from a transplant donor.

The rearrangement links TRBV18 to TRBJ2-3, with 7 bases lining up with TRBD2. V was pared by 4 bases and J by 4 bases, with 5 bases of the junction left unmatched. The CDR3 is 14 residues long. Germline V gene data show CDR1 as KGHSH and CDR2 as LQKENI. In DNA form, the CDR3 reads TGTGCCAGCTCACACCGGACTAGTTCAGATACGCAGTATTTT. Its translation is CASSHRTSSDTQYF.

This clonotype was picked up one time. This chain uses TRBV6-1 with TRBJ2-7, with 9 bases fitting TRBD1. V lost 6 bases and J lost 5; bases outside the gene matches: 11. In germline, CDR1 is MNHNS, CDR2 SASEGT. CDR3 length: 15 residues. CDR3 sequence reads: CASSHTGGSSDEQYF. The DNA for the CDR3 is TGTGCCAGCAGCCATACAGGGGGCTCTTCGGACGAGCAGTACTTC.

This clonotype was detected only a few times. The chain carries TRBV24-1 and TRBJ1-4; D uncertain. The CDR3 is 14 residues long. V shed 4 bases and J shed 8 bases, with 13 bases lying between them. Germline V gene sequence: CDR1 KGHDR, CDR2 SFDVKD. The CDR3 spells CATSEHKSREKLFF. The CDR3 nucleotides are TGTGCCACCAGTGAGCATAAATCAAGGGAAAAACTGTTTTTT.

This clonotype came up a few times. This rearrangement joins TRBV28 to TRBJ2-7; the D is unclear. Germline V gene data show CDR1 as MDHEN and CDR2 as SYDVKM. This CDR3 region has 15 residues. The ends were cut back, 4 bases at V and 1 base at J, with 14 bases in the middle. This CDR3 is CASSSPRVGSYEQYF. CDR3 coding DNA: TGTGCCAGCAGTTCCCCCCGGGTAGGGTCCTACGAGCAGTACTTC. Supplemented by reference TRBV28 and TRBJ2-7, the full variable domain reads DVKVTQSSRYLVKRTGEKVFLECVQDMDHENMFWYRQDPGLGLRLIYFSYDVKMKEKGDIPEGYSVSREKKERFSLILESASTNQTSMYLCASSSPRVGSYEQYFGPGTRLTVT.

This clonotype has at least ten counts. V is TRBV12-3 or TRBV12-4 and J is TRBJ2-1; 10 nucleotides match TRBD1. This CDR3 is built from 19 residues. With V trimmed by 1 base and J by 7 bases, 16 bases remained unmatched. CDR3 in DNA: TGTGCCAGCAGTTTAGATGTCTCTGGTGACAGGGGGCGTCGGAATGAGCAGTTCTTC. Amino acid sequence: CASSLDVSGDRGRRNEQFF.

The chain links TRBV6-5 to TRBJ2-5, with TRBD1 identical over 9 bases. This CDR3 comprises 18 residues. The ends lost 2 bases at V and 1 base at J; junction bases unmatched: 11. Germline CDR1 is MNHEY and CDR2 is SVGAGI. DNA for the CDR3: TGTGCCAGCAGTTACGTAGGGACAGGGAGAGCTGGCCAAGAGACCCAGTACTTC. Translation: CASSYVGTGRAGQETQYF.

J is TRBJ1-6 and V is TRBV5-1; D is perhaps TRBD1 (6 bases). CDR1 and CDR2 from the germline V gene are SGHRS and YFSETQ. The CDR3 extends over 13 amino acids. V was cut by 7 bases and J by 9 bases, with 14 bases left in between. CDR3 loop: CASGGEGVSPLHF. The CDR3 bases are TGCGCCAGCGGCGGAGAGGGGGTTTCACCCCTCCACTTT.

This clonotype has a handful of counts. The V gene is TRBV9, the J gene TRBJ1-2, with D maybe TRBD1 (6 bases). Germline V lookup: CDR1 SGDLS, CDR2 YYNGEE. V lost 4 bases to trimming and J lost 5 bases, with 24 bases between them. The CDR3 is 17 residues long. Here the CDR3 reads CASSTWDTNYGDYGYTF. The CDR3 DNA reads TGTGCCAGCAGCACTTGGGACACGAACTACGGCGATTATGGCTACACCTTC.